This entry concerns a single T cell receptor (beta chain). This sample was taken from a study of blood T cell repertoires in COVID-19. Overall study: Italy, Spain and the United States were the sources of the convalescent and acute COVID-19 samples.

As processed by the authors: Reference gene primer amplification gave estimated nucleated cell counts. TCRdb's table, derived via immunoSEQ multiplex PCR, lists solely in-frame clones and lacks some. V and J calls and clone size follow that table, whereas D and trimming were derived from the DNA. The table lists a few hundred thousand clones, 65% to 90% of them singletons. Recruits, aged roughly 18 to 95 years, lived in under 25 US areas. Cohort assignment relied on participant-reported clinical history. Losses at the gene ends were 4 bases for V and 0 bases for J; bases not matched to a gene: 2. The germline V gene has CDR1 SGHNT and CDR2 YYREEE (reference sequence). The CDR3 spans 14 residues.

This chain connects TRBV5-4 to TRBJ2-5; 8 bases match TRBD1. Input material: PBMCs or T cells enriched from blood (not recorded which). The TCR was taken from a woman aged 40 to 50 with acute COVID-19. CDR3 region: CASSPGQDQETQYF. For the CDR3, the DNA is TGTGCCAGCAGCCCGGGACAGGACCAAGAGACCCAGTACTTC.